In this sample, the clone carrying this T cell receptor beta chain turned up many times. Its antigen is currently unknown. TCRdb called the 5' RACE reads again in MiXCR, with one record for every CDR3 protein. The sample has under 950,000 distinct CDR3 sequences, around a fifth seen once. The CDR3 runs to 15 residues. V shed 7 bases, J shed 4 bases, and the junction held 9 bases outside the gene matches. This entry comes from a study of CD8 T cells in ankylosing spondylitis. General study results and limits: Within matched ankylosing spondylitis synovial fluid, disease-linked clones were reportedly significantly enriched. It appeared that ankylosing spondylitis blood was characterized by a TCR beta motif of several highly homologous variants.

Specimen: blood, either unsorted or a sorted T cell fraction (not recorded which). The clonotype comes from a male donor with ankylosing spondylitis. This chain links TRBV12-3 or TRBV12-4 with TRBJ1-1; 10 positions agree with TRBD1. The CDR3 loop reads CASKPKGTGATEAFF. CDR3 coding DNA: TGTGCCAGCAAGCCTAAAGGGACAGGGGCCACTGAAGCTTTCTTT.